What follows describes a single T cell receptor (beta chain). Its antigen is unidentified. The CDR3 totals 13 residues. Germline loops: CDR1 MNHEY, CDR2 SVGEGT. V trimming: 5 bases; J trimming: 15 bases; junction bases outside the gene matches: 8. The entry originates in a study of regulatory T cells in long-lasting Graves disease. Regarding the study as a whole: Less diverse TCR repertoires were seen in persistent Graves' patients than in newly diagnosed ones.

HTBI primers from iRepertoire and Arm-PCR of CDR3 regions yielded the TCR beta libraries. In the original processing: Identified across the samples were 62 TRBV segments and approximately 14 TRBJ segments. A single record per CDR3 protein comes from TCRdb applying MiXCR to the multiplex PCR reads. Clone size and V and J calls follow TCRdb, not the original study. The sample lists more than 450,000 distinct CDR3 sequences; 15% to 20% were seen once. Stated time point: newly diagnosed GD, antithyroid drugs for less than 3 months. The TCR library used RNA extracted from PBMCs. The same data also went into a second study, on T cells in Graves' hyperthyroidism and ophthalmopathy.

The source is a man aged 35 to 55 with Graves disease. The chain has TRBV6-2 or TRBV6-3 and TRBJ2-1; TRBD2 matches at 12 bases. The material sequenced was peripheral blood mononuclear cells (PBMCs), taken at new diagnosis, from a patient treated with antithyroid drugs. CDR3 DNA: TGTGCCAGCAGTCAGACTAGCGGGAGCCGGCCGTTCTTC. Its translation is CASSQTSGSRPFF.